This T cell receptor beta chain was sequenced during a study of TIL therapy for anti-PD-1-resistant metastatic lung cancer. Looking at the study overall: Half of patients were current or former smokers. Tumors carried a median 1.5 non-synonymous mutations per megabase.

The immunoSEQ assay was v3. Profiling relied on immunoSEQ multiplex PCR, and the TCRdb table lists in-frame clones only, not all of them. The sample lists about 50,000 clones, about three quarters occurring once. Indicated time point: pre-treatment sample, taken before nivolumab and TIL therapy. Pleural nodules or supraclavicular lymph nodes made up most of the excised metastases sampled. The CDR3 has 16 amino acids. Germline V gene lookup returns CDR1 LNHDA and CDR2 SQIVND (reference sequence). V trimming: 5 bases; J trimming: 9 bases; junction bases outside the gene matches: 9. V gene TRBV19 combines with J gene TRBJ1-6, with 11 bases aligning to TRBD1. The sequenced sample was tumor tissue, obtained at baseline. This TCR came from a person between 30 and 79 years old with non-small cell lung cancer. The CDR3 protein is CASSPTTGTGGSPLHF. The DNA for the CDR3 is TGTGCCAGTAGTCCAACGACCGGGACAGGGGGTTCACCCCTCCACTTT.